This TCR beta chain was sequenced in a study of circulating and synovial CD4+ cells in juvenile arthritis. Generated by immunoSEQ multiplex PCR, the TCRdb table keeps only in-frame clones and is missing some. The data show about 33,000 clones, more than 90% seen once. Worth noting for this clone: What it binds is not known.

This CDR3 region has 13 residues. After removal of 4 bases from V and 5 bases from J, the junction contained 5 bases not matched to a gene. The germline V gene encodes CDR1 GTSNPN and CDR2 SVGIG (reference sequence). Whole-study results and caveats: Deeper sequencing increased measured overlap with synovial clonotypes. T cell genome counts differed by at least an order of magnitude between CPL and CD4 samples. These blood cells shared more CDR3 sequences with synovium than bulk blood.

Sequencing input: CD4+ T cells from blood. The receptor's source is a human donor with juvenile idiopathic arthritis. The V and J genes are TRBV30 and TRBJ2-1; 7 bases are shared with TRBD2. For the CDR3, the DNA is TGTGCCTGGAAAAAAGCGGGACACAATGAGCAGTTCTTC. Amino acid sequence: CAWKKAGHNEQFF.